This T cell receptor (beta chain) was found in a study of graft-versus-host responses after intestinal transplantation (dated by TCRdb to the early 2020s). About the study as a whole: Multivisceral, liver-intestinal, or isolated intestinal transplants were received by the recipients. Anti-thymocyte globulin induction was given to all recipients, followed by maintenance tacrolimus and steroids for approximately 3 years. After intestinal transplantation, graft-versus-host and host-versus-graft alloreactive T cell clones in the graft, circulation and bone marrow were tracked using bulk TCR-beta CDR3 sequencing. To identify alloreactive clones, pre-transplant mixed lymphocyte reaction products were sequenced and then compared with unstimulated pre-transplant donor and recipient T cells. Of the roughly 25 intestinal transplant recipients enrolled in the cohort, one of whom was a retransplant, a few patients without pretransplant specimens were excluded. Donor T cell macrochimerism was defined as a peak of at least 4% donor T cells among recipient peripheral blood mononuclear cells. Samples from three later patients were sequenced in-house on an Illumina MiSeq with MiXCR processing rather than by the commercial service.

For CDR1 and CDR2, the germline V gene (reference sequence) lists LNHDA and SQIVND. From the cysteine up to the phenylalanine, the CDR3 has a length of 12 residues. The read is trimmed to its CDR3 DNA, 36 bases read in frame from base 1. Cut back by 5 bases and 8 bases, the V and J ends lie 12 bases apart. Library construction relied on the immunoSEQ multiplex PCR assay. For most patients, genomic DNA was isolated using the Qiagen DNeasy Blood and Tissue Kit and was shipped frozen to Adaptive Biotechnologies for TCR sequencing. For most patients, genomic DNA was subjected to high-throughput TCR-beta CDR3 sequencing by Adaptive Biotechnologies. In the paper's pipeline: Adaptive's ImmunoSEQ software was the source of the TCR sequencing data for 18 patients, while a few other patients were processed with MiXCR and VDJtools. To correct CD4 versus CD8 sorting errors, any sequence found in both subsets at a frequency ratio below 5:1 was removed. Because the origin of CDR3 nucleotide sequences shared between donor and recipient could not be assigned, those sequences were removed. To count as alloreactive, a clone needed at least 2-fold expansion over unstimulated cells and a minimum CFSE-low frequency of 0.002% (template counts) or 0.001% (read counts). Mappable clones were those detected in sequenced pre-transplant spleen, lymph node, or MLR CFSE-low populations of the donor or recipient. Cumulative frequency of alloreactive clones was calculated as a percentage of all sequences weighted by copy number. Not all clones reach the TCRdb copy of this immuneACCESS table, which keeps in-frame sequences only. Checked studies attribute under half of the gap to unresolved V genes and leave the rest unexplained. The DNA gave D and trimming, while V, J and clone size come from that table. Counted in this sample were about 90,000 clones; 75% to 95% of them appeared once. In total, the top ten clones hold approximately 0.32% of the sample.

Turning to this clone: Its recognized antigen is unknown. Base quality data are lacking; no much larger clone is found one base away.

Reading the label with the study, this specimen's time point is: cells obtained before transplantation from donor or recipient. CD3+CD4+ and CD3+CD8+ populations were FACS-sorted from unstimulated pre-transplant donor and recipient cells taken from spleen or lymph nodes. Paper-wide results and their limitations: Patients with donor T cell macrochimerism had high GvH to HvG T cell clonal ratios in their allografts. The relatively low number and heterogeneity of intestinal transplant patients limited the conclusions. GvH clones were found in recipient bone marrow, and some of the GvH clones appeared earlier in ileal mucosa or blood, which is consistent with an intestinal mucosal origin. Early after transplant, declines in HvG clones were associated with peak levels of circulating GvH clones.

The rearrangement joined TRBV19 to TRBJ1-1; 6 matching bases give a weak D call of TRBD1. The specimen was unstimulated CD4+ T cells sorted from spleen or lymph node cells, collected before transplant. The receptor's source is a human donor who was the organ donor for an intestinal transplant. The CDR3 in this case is CASSAPRGEAFF. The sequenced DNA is TGTGCCAGTAGTGCCCCAAGGGGGGAAGCTTTCTTT. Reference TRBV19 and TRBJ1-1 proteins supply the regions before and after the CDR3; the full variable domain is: DGGITQSPKYLFRKEGQNVTLSCEQNLNHDAMYWYRQDPGQGLRLIYYSQIVNDFQKGDIAEGYSVSREKKESFPLTVTSAQKNPTAFYLCASSAPRGEAFFGQGTRLTVV.